This passage covers 9 T cell receptor beta chains from one sample sequenced in a study of blood T cells in healthy people across ages. A second PCR of roughly 6 to 12 cycles used a sample-barcoded 5' primer and a J-beta primer mix. TCRdb reprocessed the 5' RACE reads via MiXCR and lists one record per CDR3 protein. The data show roughly 1.7 million distinct CDR3 sequences, roughly a third seen once. What was sequenced was blood. These receptors originate from a young woman in good health.

This clonotype has just a few counts. V gene TRBV6-1 combines with J gene TRBJ2-5; D is possibly TRBD1 (5 bases). The last part of the DNA fits TRBJ2-7 better; the J call may be wrong. Germline V gene data show CDR1 as MNHNS and CDR2 as SASEGT. CDR3 length: 13 amino acids. The CDR3 loop is CASTHTGSYEQYF. The CDR3 nucleotides read TGTGCCAGCACCCACACAGGTTCCTACGAGCAGTACTTC.

This clonotype was seen only a few times. This chain connects TRBV28 to TRBJ2-7; D gene unclear. The CDR3 sequence is 13 residues long. Trimming left V 1 base short and J 9 bases short, with 13 bases between. From germline, CDR1 is MDHEN and CDR2 SYDVKM. The CDR3 region is CASSLSRIRAQYF. In nucleotides, the CDR3 is TGTGCCAGCAGTTTATCTAGGATCCGAGCGCAGTACTTC. Supplemented by reference TRBV28 and TRBJ2-7, the full variable domain reads DVKVTQSSRYLVKRTGEKVFLECVQDMDHENMFWYRQDPGLGLRLIYFSYDVKMKEKGDIPEGYSVSREKKERFSLILESASTNQTSMYLCASSLSRIRAQYFGPGTRLTVT.

The chain has TRBV3-1 and TRBJ2-7; no reliable D call. Germline lookup yields CDR1 LGHDT and CDR2 YNNKEL (reference sequence). Deletions cut 4 bases from V and 0 bases from J, with 19 bases between. The CDR3 runs 17 residues. This CDR3 is CASSPPLHQPSSYEQYF. For the CDR3, the DNA is TGTGCCAGCAGCCCCCCGCTGCACCAACCCAGCTCCTACGAGCAGTACTTC.

The chain couples TRBV10-3 to TRBJ2-3; perhaps D is TRBD1 or TRBD2 (5 bases each). Trimming cost V 6 bases and J 2 bases, with 12 bases left between them. Germline CDR1 is ENHRY and CDR2 is SYGVKD. The CDR3 extends over 14 amino acids. In DNA form, the CDR3 reads TGTGCCATCAGGTTGGGACCGATCACAGATACGCAGTATTTT. Residues: CAIRLGPITDTQYF.

V and J are TRBV5-4 and TRBJ2-7; D is unclear. Trimming took off 0 bases at V and 5 bases at J, with 12 bases between the two ends. This CDR3 contains 14 residues. Per the germline V gene, CDR1 is SGHNT and CDR2 is YYREEE (reference sequence). The CDR3 region has the DNA TGTGCCAGCAGCTTGGAAGGGCCGTGGAACGAGCAGTACTTC. It is translated as CASSLEGPWNEQYF.

This clonotype was counted a few times. The J gene is TRBJ1-1, the V gene TRBV20-1, with 7 bases aligning to TRBD1. CDR1 is DFQATT, CDR2 SNEGSKA, per germline (reference sequence). Trimming at V came to 6 bases and at J to 2 bases, leaving 9 bases not matched to a gene. CDR3 length: 14 amino acids. The CDR3 sequence: CSAGRQGANTEAFF. In DNA, the CDR3 is TGCAGTGCGGGGAGACAGGGAGCTAACACTGAAGCTTTCTTT.

This clonotype was observed a handful of times. V is TRBV12-3 or TRBV12-4 and J is TRBJ2-1; D is unresolved. Trimming removed 5 bases from V and 0 bases from J, with 8 bases in between. The CDR3 runs 14 residues. The CDR3 sequence is CASSHTSSYNEQFF. Written as DNA, the CDR3 is TGTGCCAGCAGTCACACGAGCTCCTACAATGAGCAGTTCTTC.

The chain joins TRBV29-1 to TRBJ2-7, with a weak D call TRBD1 (7 bases). The CDR3 covers 16 residues. V was clipped by 0 bases and J by 4 bases, with 19 bases between them. The germline CDR1 and CDR2 sequences are SQVTM and ANQGSEA. CDR3 sequence reads: CSVEDARGTGGYEQYF. DNA for the CDR3: TGCAGCGTTGAAGATGCCAGGGGGACTGGTGGATACGAGCAGTACTTC.

The chain uses TRBV5-1 and TRBJ2-1, with D perhaps assigned TRBD1 or TRBD2 (6 bases each). This CDR3 has 15 residues. Trimming cost V 7 bases and J 8 bases, with 22 bases left between them. Germline V gene lookup returns CDR1 SGHRS and CDR2 YFSETQ. The CDR3 DNA reads as TGCGCCAGCTTAGGCGGGGCGTCTAGGGGGGATGAGCAGTTCTTC. Translated: CASLGGASRGDEQFF.